The TCR beta chain under discussion was sequenced for a study of T cells after yellow fever vaccination. Whole-study context: Any fraction with a low cell number was prepared using SMART-Seq v4 Ultra Low Input.

Each CDR3 protein is one row after TCRdb ran MiXCR on the 5' RACE reads. The sample yields hundreds of thousands of distinct CDR3 sequences, about 13% seen once. This clonotype was seen a few times. Its antigen remains unknown. The germline V gene encodes CDR1 SGHDN and CDR2 FVKESK. The V gene lost 0 bases and the J gene lost 7 bases, with 13 bases spanning the gap. The length of the CDR3 is 14 residues. Whole-study results and caveats: Bulk-population clonotypes that are abundant could appear as contaminants in FACS-sorted repertoires. Subsequent booster samples again held most clones from primary vaccination (roughly 95% CD4, nearly 90% CD8).

Here the sequenced sample was PBMCs, taken on the day of the yellow fever booster vaccination. The sequence was obtained from a man aged 25-45 years who received the YFV17D yellow fever vaccine. The chain joins TRBV14 to TRBJ2-7; D is uncertain. The CDR3 DNA reads as TGTGCCAGCAGCCAAGATTTCTTGCTCGGAGAGCAGTACTTC. Its protein is CASSQDFLLGEQYF.